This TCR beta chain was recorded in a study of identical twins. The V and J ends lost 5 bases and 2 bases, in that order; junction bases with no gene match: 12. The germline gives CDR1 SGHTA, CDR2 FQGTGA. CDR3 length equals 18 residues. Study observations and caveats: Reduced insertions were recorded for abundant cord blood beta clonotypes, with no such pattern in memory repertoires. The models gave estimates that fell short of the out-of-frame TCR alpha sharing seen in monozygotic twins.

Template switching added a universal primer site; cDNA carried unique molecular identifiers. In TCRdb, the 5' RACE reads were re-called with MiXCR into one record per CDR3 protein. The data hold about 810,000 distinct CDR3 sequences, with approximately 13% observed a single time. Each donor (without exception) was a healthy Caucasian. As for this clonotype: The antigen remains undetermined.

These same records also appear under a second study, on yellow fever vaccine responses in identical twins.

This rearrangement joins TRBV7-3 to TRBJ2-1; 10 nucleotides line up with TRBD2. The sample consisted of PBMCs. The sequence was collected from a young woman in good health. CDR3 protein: CASSPASGSSVAYNEQFF. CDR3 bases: TGTGCCAGCAGCCCCGCTAGCGGGAGTAGCGTCGCCTACAATGAGCAGTTCTTC.